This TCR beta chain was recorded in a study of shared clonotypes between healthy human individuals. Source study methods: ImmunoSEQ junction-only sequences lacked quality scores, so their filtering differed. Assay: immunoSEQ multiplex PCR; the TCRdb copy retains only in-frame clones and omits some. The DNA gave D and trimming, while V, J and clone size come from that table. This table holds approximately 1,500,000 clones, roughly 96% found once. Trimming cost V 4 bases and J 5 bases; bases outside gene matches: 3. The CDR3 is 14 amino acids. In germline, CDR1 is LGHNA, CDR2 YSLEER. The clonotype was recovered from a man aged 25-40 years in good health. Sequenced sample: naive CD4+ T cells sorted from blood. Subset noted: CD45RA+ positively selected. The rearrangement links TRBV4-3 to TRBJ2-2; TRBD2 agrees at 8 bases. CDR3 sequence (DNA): TGCGCCAGCAGCCTAGCGGGGAGGACCGGGGAGCTGTTTTTT. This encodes CASSLAGRTGELFF.